By share, the clone carrying this TCR beta chain counts as medium-sized. Antigen unknown. V lost 8 bases and J lost 2, with 16 bases in between. Germline V CDR1 and CDR2: SQVTM, ANQGSEA. This CDR3 has 14 amino acids. Treatment meaning: oral pan-JAK inhibitor, 5-10 mg twice daily. Alopecia areata patients gave lesional scalp punch biopsies and peripheral blood samples. This specimen belongs to a study of CD8+ T cells in alopecia areata. Whole-study context: Patients in the study were on tofacitinib for 6 to 18 months, then off it for 6 months. General observations from the study: Clonality in the scalp and expanded CD8+ clones ranked among the top 100 were significantly decreased by tofacitinib.

Reverse transcription of extracted RNA yielded cDNA, which provided the sequencing template. Clones were read by immunoSEQ multiplex PCR, and TCRdb kept only the in-frame ones, dropping some. Of about 200,000 clones in the sample, approximately 38% are singletons; the top ten hold roughly 0.5%. This receptor was identified in a human donor with alopecia areata. The chain recombines TRBV29-1 with TRBJ2-1, with D perhaps given as TRBD1 or TRBD2 (5 bases each). The sequenced sample was CD4+ T cells sorted from blood, obtained at approximately week 30, from a patient treated with tofacitinib. CDR3 nucleotides: TGCAGCTATAATGGGGACCTAGCCTACAATGAGCAGTTCTTC. This translates into CSYNGDLAYNEQFF.